These 27 T cell receptor beta chains were sequenced from one sample in a study of regulatory T cells in long-lasting Graves disease (dated by TCRdb to 2020 to 2022). The sample's time point label is to be understood as: newly diagnosed GD, antithyroid drugs for less than 3 months. For both TCR sequencing and RNA sequencing, RNA was extracted from PBMCs in TRIzol. Library creation used multiplex PCR. The sequencer was an Illumina HiSeq 4000. iRepertoire HTBI primers and Arm-PCR amplification of CDR3 regions were used to construct TCR beta libraries. TCRdb applied fastp at Q25 and MiXCR to the public reads, then kept only in-frame beta chains. Rows with one shared CDR3 protein collapse into an entry with the most common genes and DNA. The sample contains about 420,000 distinct CDR3 sequences, 16% of them found a single time. The leading ten clones occupy about 23% of the sample. These sequences were also reported in another study, on T cells in Graves' hyperthyroidism and ophthalmopathy.

The material was peripheral blood mononuclear cells (PBMCs), obtained at new diagnosis, from a patient treated with antithyroid drugs. The receptors shown here come from a young woman with Graves disease. Donor details come from another sample of the same person, matched by shared clones.

Ten or more counts support this clonotype. The rearrangement joins TRBV28 to TRBJ2-1; TRBD2 is a possible D gene (5 bases). Germline assignment: CDR1 MDHEN and CDR2 SYDVKM. The V end lost 6 bases, the J end lost 1 base, and 13 bases lay between the germline ends. This CDR3 spans 15 amino acids. Here the CDR3 reads CASSQAPGSYNEQFF. CDR3 bases: TGTGCCAGCAGCCAGGCCCCGGGATCCTACAATGAGCAGTTCTTC.

This clonotype was observed at least ten times. J is TRBJ2-2 and V is TRBV11-3, with unresolved D. The CDR3 runs 15 residues. V was clipped by 1 base and J by 2 bases, with 8 bases between them. CDR1 SGHNT and CDR2 YENEEA come from the germline V gene. The CDR3 reads CASSLAGTNTGELFF. CDR3 DNA sequence: TGTGCCAGCAGCTTAGCGGGTACCAACACCGGGGAGCTGTTTTTT.

The CDR3 protein is CASSLVGGRVYEQYF. The CDR3 DNA reads TGTGCCAGCAGTTTAGTTGGAGGGAGGGTCTACGAGCAGTACTTC. The rearrangement joins TRBV27 to TRBJ2-7; 7 positions match TRBD2. V lost 2 bases to trimming and J lost 3 bases; unmatched junction nucleotides: 7. The CDR3 has 15 residues. Germline CDR1 reads MNHEY; CDR2 reads SMNVEV (reference sequence).

The J gene is TRBJ2-3, the V gene TRBV2; D possibly corresponds to TRBD2 (5 bases). This CDR3 spans 15 amino acids. Germline assignment: CDR1 SNHLY and CDR2 FYNNEI. The germline V and J ends were trimmed by 7 bases and 2 bases, with 16 bases remaining between them. The CDR3: CASTTPTIPTDTQYF. The CDR3 DNA sequence: TGTGCCAGCACCACACCGACTATTCCCACAGATACGCAGTATTTT.

This clonotype came up a few times. The chain carries TRBV5-1 and TRBJ2-7, with 15 bases identical to TRBD2. The CDR3 runs 17 residues. Germline V gene data show CDR1 as SGHRS and CDR2 as YFSETQ. V trimming: 0 bases; J trimming: 6 bases; junction bases outside the gene matches: 7. CDR3 sequence reads: CASSLVLGLAGGLEQYF. DNA for the CDR3: TGCGCCAGCAGCTTGGTCTTGGGACTAGCGGGAGGTCTCGAGCAGTACTTC.

The table lists this clonotype with many counts. The chain joins TRBV28 to TRBJ2-7; D perhaps matches TRBD1 (5 bases). Germline values: CDR1 MDHEN, CDR2 SYDVKM. This CDR3 has 12 amino acids. Trimming removed 4 bases at V and 2 bases at J, with 6 bases between. The CDR3 region is CASSSGTYEQYF. Written as DNA, the CDR3 is TGTGCCAGCAGTTCAGGGACCTACGAGCAGTACTTC.

This clonotype was found a few times. One base away lies a much larger clone, so this may be a sequencing read error. The chain links TRBV27 to TRBJ1-2; a weak D match, TRBD1 (6 bases). V was clipped by 2 bases and J by 2 bases, with 9 bases between them. Germline CDR1 MNHEY, CDR2 SMNVEV (reference sequence). The CDR3 is 14 amino acids. For the CDR3, the DNA is TGTGCCAGCAGTTTAACGGGGACAAACTATGGCTACACCTTC. The encoded protein is CASSLTGTNYGYTF.

Ten or more counts support this clonotype. This chain uses TRBV28 with TRBJ2-3; possible D gene TRBD1, 5 bases. Trimming left V 7 bases short and J 4 bases short, with 33 bases between. This CDR3 region has 20 residues. Germline loops: CDR1 MDHEN, CDR2 SYDVKM. In DNA, the CDR3 is TGTGCCAGCAACTCTCCCCTTGGACAAGTAGAATCTCTTGGCGCAGATACGCAGTATTTT. Encoded protein: CASNSPLGQVESLGADTQYF.

This sequence joins TRBV2 and TRBJ2-2; 8 bases are shared with TRBD2. Trimming cost V 3 bases and J 7 bases; bases outside gene matches: 10. This CDR3 has 16 residues. From germline, CDR1 is SNHLY and CDR2 FYNNEI. This chain's CDR3 is CASSERLATFNGELFF. CDR3 in DNA: TGTGCCAGCAGTGAGAGACTAGCGACCTTTAACGGGGAGCTGTTTTTT.

With respect to this clonotype: A far larger clone is off by one base, so a read error is likely. V usage is TRBV28 and J usage is TRBJ2-5, with D possibly being TRBD2 (5 bases). The J call is doubtful: the DNA matches TRBJ2-1 better. Germline lookup yields CDR1 MDHEN and CDR2 SYDVKM. There are 15 residues in the CDR3. CDR3 residues: CASSSPSLTCNEQFF. The CDR3 DNA reads TGTGCCAGCAGTTCCCCTAGCCTCACATGCAATGAGCAGTTCTTC.

Only a few counts were recorded for this clonotype. The CDR3 is CASSHPLAGGKDNEQFF. As DNA, the CDR3 is TGTGCCAGCAGCCACCCCCTAGCGGGGGGAAAGGACAATGAGCAGTTCTTC. The chain combines TRBV7-9 with TRBJ2-1; 11 nucleotides line up with TRBD2. This CDR3 is 17 amino acids long. V was clipped by 5 bases and J by 5 bases; unmatched bases: 11. Germline CDR1 is SEHNR and CDR2 is FQNEAQ (reference sequence).

The sample holds many counts of this clonotype. This sequence joins TRBV7-2 and TRBJ2-5; the D is unclear. Looked up from germline, CDR1 is SGHTA and CDR2 is FQGNSA. This CDR3 region has 12 residues. V lost 2 bases to trimming and J lost 4 bases, with 5 bases between them. CDR3 in amino acids: CASSLNAETQYF. The CDR3 bases are TGTGCCAGCAGCTTAAATGCAGAGACCCAGTACTTC.

Concerning this clonotype itself: Sequence at one end of the junction differs from germline and may be a read error. The chain is built from TRBV11-3 and TRBJ2-3; D gene uncertain. Looked up from germline, CDR1 is SGHNT and CDR2 is YENEEA. The CDR3 loop spans 13 amino acids. The CDR3 DNA reads as TGTGCCGGCAGCTTCCCTGGCACAGATACGCAGTATTTT. Its translation is CAGSFPGTDTQYF.

This clonotype was seen many times. The V and J genes are TRBV28 and TRBJ2-7, with 10 positions matching TRBD2. The germline gives CDR1 MDHEN, CDR2 SYDVKM. V shed 6 bases and J 0 bases; nucleotides not matched to a gene: 5. This CDR3 region has 15 residues. In DNA, the CDR3 is TGTGCCAGCAGCCCTCGGACTAGCGGCTCCTACGAGCAGTACTTC. This translates into CASSPRTSGSYEQYF.

Ten or more counts support this clonotype. The chain has TRBV3-1 and TRBJ2-1, with a possible D match to TRBD2 (5 bases). The germline CDR1 and CDR2 sequences are LGHDT and YNNKEL (reference sequence). Trimming removed 2 bases from V and 10 bases from J, with 12 bases in between. The CDR3 has 13 residues. This CDR3 is CASSQIPAVEQFF. CDR3 bases: TGTGCCAGCAGCCAAATCCCAGCGGTAGAGCAGTTCTTC.

This clonotype came up many times. CDR3 nucleotide sequence: TGTGCCAGCAGTTTAGTTCGCAACAATGAGCAGTTCTTC. This gives the protein CASSLVRNNEQFF. The chain combines TRBV12-3 or TRBV12-4 with TRBJ2-1, with D hard to call. Between the trimmed V and J ends, which lost 1 base and 5 bases, there was a span of 6 bases. There are 13 residues in the CDR3.

The genes are TRBV2 and TRBJ2-2, with 8 bases identical to TRBD2. V gave up 5 bases and J gave up 6 bases; unmatched junction bases: 14. Germline values: CDR1 SNHLY, CDR2 FYNNEI. The length of the CDR3 is 17 residues. This CDR3 is CASSPLTPGLDAGELFF. The CDR3 DNA sequence: TGTGCCAGCAGTCCGCTCACGCCGGGACTAGACGCCGGGGAGCTGTTTTTT. Variable domain in full (rest from reference TRBV2 and TRBJ2-2): EPEVTQTPSHQVTQMGQEVILRCVPISNHLYFYWYRQILGQKVEFLVSFYNNEISEKSEIFDDQFSVERPDGSNFTLKIRSTKLEDSAMYFCASSPLTPGLDAGELFFGEGSRLTVL.

This chain uses TRBV19 with TRBJ2-1; 9 positions agree with TRBD2. CDR3 size: 16 residues. Germline V gene lookup returns CDR1 LNHDA and CDR2 SQIVND (reference sequence). V lost 3 bases and J lost 8; bases outside the gene matches: 11. The DNA for the CDR3 is TGTGCCAGTAGTATCCCTATAGCGGGAGCCCCCCATGAGCAGTTCTTC. This codes for CASSIPIAGAPHEQFF.

This clonotype has only a few counts. The chain carries TRBV7-6 and TRBJ1-5; D may be TRBD1 (5 bases). This CDR3 spans 19 amino acids. V was pared by 2 bases and J by 2 bases, with 22 bases between. Germline assignment: CDR1 SGHVS and CDR2 FNYEAQ. DNA of the CDR3: TGTGCCAGCAGCTTACTTATGTTTACGGGGCGCGGAGGCAATCAGCCCCAGCATTTT. Its translation: CASSLLMFTGRGGNQPQHF.

This clonotype was detected once. This chain joins TRBV28 and TRBJ1-5; D not resolved. The CDR3 consists of 13 residues. Per the germline V gene, CDR1 is MDHEN and CDR2 is SYDVKM. Trimming removed 4 bases at V and 3 bases at J, with 7 bases between. This chain's CDR3 is CASSSSANQPQHF. DNA of the CDR3: TGTGCCAGCAGTTCATCGGCCAATCAGCCCCAGCATTTT.

The gene calls are TRBV25-1 and TRBJ1-2, with D perhaps TRBD1 (5 bases). The germline CDR1 and CDR2 sequences are MGHDK and SYGVNS. The V end was cut by 4 bases, the J end by 7 bases, with 10 bases between. The CDR3 has 12 amino acids. CDR3 DNA sequence: TGTGCCAGCAGTGCTACAGGTTCTGGCTACACCTTC. Translated, it gives CASSATGSGYTF.

This clonotype has a count of ten or more. The chain employs TRBV2 and TRBJ2-7; 14 positions agree with TRBD2. Germline assignment: CDR1 SNHLY and CDR2 FYNNEI. With 6 bases clipped from V and 9 bases from J, the junction kept 13 bases outside the gene matches. The CDR3 spans 16 residues. This chain's CDR3 is CASRPSGTSGSSVQYF. The CDR3 DNA is TGTGCCAGCAGGCCATCCGGGACTAGCGGGAGTAGCGTGCAGTACTTC. The full variable domain, its missing parts supplied by reference TRBV2 and TRBJ2-7, is EPEVTQTPSHQVTQMGQEVILRCVPISNHLYFYWYRQILGQKVEFLVSFYNNEISEKSEIFDDQFSVERPDGSNFTLKIRSTKLEDSAMYFCASRPSGTSGSSVQYFGPGTRLTVT.

This clonotype was detected many times. The chain uses TRBV12-3 or TRBV12-4 and TRBJ1-5; the D is unclear. V was trimmed by 4 bases and J by 2 bases, leaving 12 bases between them. This CDR3 is built from 15 residues. The CDR3 sequence: CASSSRWEGNQPQHF. CDR3 coding DNA: TGTGCCAGCAGTTCAAGGTGGGAGGGCAATCAGCCCCAGCATTTT.

The chain is built from TRBV6-2 or TRBV6-3 and TRBJ2-3; the D gene is possibly TRBD2 (6 bases). With 8 bases removed from V and 2 bases from J, the gap between germline ends came to 14 bases. This CDR3 spans 14 amino acids. CDR1 is MNHEY, CDR2 SVGEGT, per germline. The CDR3 here is CASFGEDITDTQYF. In DNA, the CDR3 is TGTGCCAGCTTTGGGGAGGATATCACAGATACGCAGTATTTT.

In the case of this clonotype: A much larger clone differs by one base, so this may be a read error. The V gene is TRBV5-1, the J gene TRBJ2-3; D gene uncertain. The assigned J gene may be wrong: the sequence end matches TRBJ2-7 better. CDR1 is SGHRS, CDR2 YFSETQ, per germline. The length of the CDR3 is 13 residues. Here the CDR3 reads CASSLDESDEQYF. In nucleotides, the CDR3 is TGCGCCAGCAGCTTGGATGAAAGCGATGAGCAGTACTTC.

This clonotype was seen repeatedly, ten times or more. The chain is built from TRBV30 and TRBJ2-5; the D is unclear. Germline V gene lookup returns CDR1 GTSNPN and CDR2 SVGIG (reference sequence). Trimming removed 0 bases at V and 5 bases at J, with 4 bases between. The CDR3 is 11 amino acids. This CDR3 reads CAWSVPETQYF. In DNA, the CDR3 is TGTGCCTGGAGTGTACCTGAGACCCAGTACTTC.

This clonotype was detected many times. The chain has TRBV28 and TRBJ2-7; TRBD2 matches at 7 bases. J gave up 0 bases and V 4 bases, and 12 bases lay outside the gene matches. The CDR3 runs to 17 residues. Germline CDR1 MDHEN, CDR2 SYDVKM. The CDR3: CASSSHSGLGSSYEQYF. As DNA, the CDR3 is TGTGCCAGCAGTTCCCACTCCGGACTAGGTAGCTCCTACGAGCAGTACTTC. The whole variable domain, filled in from reference TRBV28 and TRBJ2-7, reads DVKVTQSSRYLVKRTGEKVFLECVQDMDHENMFWYRQDPGLGLRLIYFSYDVKMKEKGDIPEGYSVSREKKERFSLILESASTNQTSMYLCASSSHSGLGSSYEQYFGPGTRLTVT.